The present entry profiles one T cell receptor (beta chain) with its context. No antigen is known for it. These data originate in a study of blood T cells in healthy people across ages. Together with a sample-barcoded 5' primer, a J-beta primer mix was included in a second PCR lasting about 6 to 11 cycles. TCRdb re-called the 5' RACE reads with MiXCR, one entry per CDR3 protein. The table lists roughly 930,000 distinct CDR3 sequences, around 49% of them singletons, with about an eighth in the top ten. Per germline, CDR1 LGHNA and CDR2 YSLEER. V lost 4 bases to trimming and J lost 0 bases, with 12 bases between them. This CDR3 is 15 amino acids long. Study outcomes and limitations: Estimates of diversity drawn from one million T cells were considered underestimates. Long-lived donors carried more naive CD4+ cells and greater diversity than aged donors.

Every donor provided roughly 10 milliliters of peripheral blood. This clonotype was sampled from a man aged 30-40 years in good health. The V gene is TRBV4-3, the J gene TRBJ1-1, with D unclear. The sequencing input was blood. The CDR3 region is CASSPGRGMNTEAFF. CDR3 nucleotides: TGCGCCAGCAGCCCTGGGCGGGGTATGAACACTGAAGCTTTCTTT.